Listed below are T cell receptor beta chains from one sample, sequenced in a study of CD8 T cells in ankylosing spondylitis. TCRdb re-called the 5' RACE reads with MiXCR, one entry per CDR3 protein. The sample comprises under 150,000 distinct CDR3 sequences, around 8.5% of which are singletons, and 2.5% to 3.5% rests with the top ten. The sample taken for sequencing was blood, either unsorted or a sorted T cell fraction (not recorded which). The receptors were gathered from a male donor with ankylosing spondylitis or in good health (not recorded which). Both conserved end residues are part of each CDR3. The D gene is left open where the match is weak. Clone size appears in some rows only: once, few, many, or a class for an expanded clone.

cdr3_nt	cdr3_aa	d_call	clone_size	v_call	j_call
TGCAGCGCCAACCCGGGACTTAGAGCAGATACGCAGTATTTT	CSANPGLRADTQYF	NA	NA	TRBV29-1	TRBJ2-3
TGTGCCAGCAGCCAAGCCCTAGTGACTAGCGGGACTACCTACGAGCAGTACTTC	CASSQALVTSGTTYEQYF	TRBD2	many	TRBV4-2	TRBJ2-7
TGCAGCGTAATAACCGGGACAGGGTTCGGCACTGAAGCTTTCTTT	CSVITGTGFGTEAFF	TRBD1	many	TRBV29-1	TRBJ1-1
TGTGCCAGTGTGACTAGCGGGAACTACAATGAGCAGTTCTTC	CASVTSGNYNEQFF	TRBD2	many	TRBV6-1	TRBJ2-1
TGTGCCAGCAGCGCCGCGGCGGCGGGAGGTCACGAGCAGTACTTC	CASSAAAAGGHEQYF	TRBD2	NA	TRBV7-9	TRBJ2-7
TGCAGCGCTGAACCGGGACAGGGGGCATATGAGCAGTTCTTC	CSAEPGQGAYEQFF	TRBD1	many	TRBV29-1	TRBJ2-1
TGTGCCAGCAGTCTGAAGGGGACAGGGGTTCAGCCCCAGCATTTT	CASSLKGTGVQPQHF	TRBD1	many	TRBV12-3/TRBV12-4	TRBJ1-5
TGCAGTGCTAGAGATCCATCACTAGCGGGAGACAGGGGTGAGCAGTTCTTC	CSARDPSLAGDRGEQFF	TRBD2	few	TRBV20-1	TRBJ2-1
TGCAGCGCCAACACCAGGATAAACCAAGAGACCCAGTACTTC	CSANTRINQETQYF	NA	many	TRBV29-1	TRBJ2-5
TGCAGTGCTAGATATCCTCCTGGCACAGATACGCAGTATTTT	CSARYPPGTDTQYF	NA	many	TRBV20-1	TRBJ2-3
TGTGCCAGCAGCCTCGGACAGGGACCCACCTACGAGCAGTACTTC	CASSLGQGPTYEQYF	TRBD1	many	TRBV5-6	TRBJ2-7
TGTGCCAGCAGCTTGGTGGACAGGGGGATTTACGAGCAGTACTTC	CASSLVDRGIYEQYF	TRBD1	many	TRBV5-5	TRBJ2-7
TGTGCCAGCAGCCCCTCGGGACAGGGGAATCAGCCCCAGCATTTT	CASSPSGQGNQPQHF	TRBD1	many	TRBV7-9	TRBJ1-5
TGTGCCAGCAGGGGACTAGCGGGAAGCGGGGAGCTGTTTTTT	CASRGLAGSGELFF	TRBD2	many	TRBV12-3/TRBV12-4	TRBJ2-2
TGTGCCAGCAGCTTATTCTCTTCGGCGACAGGGAACTATGGCTACACCTTC	CASSLFSSATGNYGYTF	TRBD1	few	TRBV7-2	TRBJ1-2
TGTGCCAGCAGCTTAGAAGGCCCGGGACTTCTCTCCTACGAGCAGTACTTC	CASSLEGPGLLSYEQYF	NA	many	TRBV11-2	TRBJ2-7
TGCAGTGCTAGTTCTCCTCTTGGGACTAGCACATGGTATTTT	CSASSPLGTSTWYF	TRBD2	many	TRBV20-1	TRBJ2-3
TGCAGTGCTAGAGGAAGGCTAGATCTGTCTGAAGAGCAGTACTTC	CSARGRLDLSEEQYF	NA	many	TRBV20-1	TRBJ2-7
TGCAGCGTAGGGACAGGGAATATCTACAATGAGCAGTTCTTC	CSVGTGNIYNEQFF	TRBD1	many	TRBV29-1	TRBJ2-1
TGTGCCAGCAGTTTGTTCAGGGCAGAGACCCAGTACTTC	CASSLFRAETQYF	NA	few	TRBV12-3/TRBV12-4	TRBJ2-5
TGCAGTGCTAGGGACCAGGGGAACTCTGGGGCCAACGTCCTGACTTTC	CSARDQGNSGANVLTF	NA	many	TRBV20-1	TRBJ2-6
TGTGCCAGCAGCTCTAGGGTTTTCGGCGAGCAGTACTTC	CASSSRVFGEQYF	NA	many	TRBV7-2	TRBJ2-7
TGTGCCAGTGGACTAGCGGGAGAAGAGACCCAGTACTTC	CASGLAGEETQYF	TRBD2	NA	TRBV9	TRBJ2-5
TGTGCCAGCAGCGTAATGGGGGGTTACAATGAGCAGTTCTTC	CASSVMGGYNEQFF	NA	NA	TRBV7-2	TRBJ2-1
TGCGCCAGCATGAGCAGCGAGGTAGGGGTGGGAACTGAAGCTTTCTTT	CASMSSEVGVGTEAFF	NA	few	TRBV4-3	TRBJ1-1
TGTGCCAGCAGTCGAAGTTCGACGGGACTAGTCTACAATGAGCAGTTCTTC	CASSRSSTGLVYNEQFF	TRBD2	many	TRBV6-1	TRBJ2-1
TGTGCCAGCTCACCGGTTTCAGCTGACGGCACCGGGGAGCTGTTTTTT	CASSPVSADGTGELFF	NA	NA	TRBV18	TRBJ2-2
TGTGCCAGCAGCCCCCGACCCGGCAGGTTTTACCCCGGGGAGCTGTTTTTT	CASSPRPGRFYPGELFF	NA	many	TRBV9	TRBJ2-2
TGTGCCAGTAGTATTGGCCCCACAGGAAAGGGTCAGCCCCAGCATTTT	CASSIGPTGKGQPQHF	NA	many	TRBV19	TRBJ1-5
TGTGCCAGCAGCACCACTCCGGGACAGAGCACCGGGGAGCTGTTTTTT	CASSTTPGQSTGELFF	TRBD1	many	TRBV3-1	TRBJ2-2
TGCGCCAGCAGCCCTGGACTAGCGGTTACTAGCACAGATACGCAGTATTTT	CASSPGLAVTSTDTQYF	TRBD2	many	TRBV5-1	TRBJ2-3
TGTGCCATCAGTGAGTCGGTCGACAATGAGCAGTTCTTC	CAISESVDNEQFF	NA	many	TRBV10-3	TRBJ2-1
TGCAGTGCTAGAGGCCGACAAGATCAGCCCCAGCATTTT	CSARGRQDQPQHF	NA	many	TRBV20-1	TRBJ1-5
TGTGCCAGCAGTCAAGGGGACACATTATACAATGAGCAGTTCTTC	CASSQGDTLYNEQFF	NA	NA	TRBV27	TRBJ2-1
TGTGCCATCAGTGGAACAGGGGGCGGCGAGACCCAGTACTTC	CAISGTGGGETQYF	TRBD1	many	TRBV10-3	TRBJ2-5
TGTGCCAGCAGCTTAGATCGCAGTTTCAACACCGGGGAGCTGTTTTTT	CASSLDRSFNTGELFF	NA	few	TRBV11-2	TRBJ2-2
TGTGCCAGCAGCTGGGGACAGGGGAACACCGGGGAGCTGTTTTTT	CASSWGQGNTGELFF	TRBD1	few	TRBV5-5	TRBJ2-2